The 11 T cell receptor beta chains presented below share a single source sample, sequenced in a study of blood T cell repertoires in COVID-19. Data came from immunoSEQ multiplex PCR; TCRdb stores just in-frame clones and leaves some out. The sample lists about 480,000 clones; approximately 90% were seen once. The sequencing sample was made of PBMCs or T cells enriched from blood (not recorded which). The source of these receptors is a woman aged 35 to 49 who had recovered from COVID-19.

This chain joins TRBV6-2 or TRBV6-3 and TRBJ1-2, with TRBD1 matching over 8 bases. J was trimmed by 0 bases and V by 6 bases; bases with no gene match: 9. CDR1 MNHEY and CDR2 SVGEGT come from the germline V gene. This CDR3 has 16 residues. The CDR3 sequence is CASSSDRGFSNYGYTF. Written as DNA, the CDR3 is TGTGCCAGCAGCTCCGACAGGGGTTTCTCTAACTATGGCTACACCTTC.

The CDR3 region is CASGLVPNNQPQHF. The CDR3 DNA follows: TGTGCTAGTGGTTTGGTGCCTAACAATCAGCCCCAGCATTTT. V and J are TRBV12-5 and TRBJ1-5, with D hard to call. Germline CDR1 and CDR2: LGHNT and FRNRAP. The CDR3 loop spans 14 amino acids. V lost 0 bases to trimming and J lost 3 bases, with 6 bases between them.

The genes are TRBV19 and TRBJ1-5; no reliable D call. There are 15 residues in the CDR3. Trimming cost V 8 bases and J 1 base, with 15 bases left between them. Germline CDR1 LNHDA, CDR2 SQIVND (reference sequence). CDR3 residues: CASGVEFSSNQPQHF. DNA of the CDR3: TGTGCCAGTGGTGTGGAGTTTTCGAGCAATCAGCCCCAGCATTTT.

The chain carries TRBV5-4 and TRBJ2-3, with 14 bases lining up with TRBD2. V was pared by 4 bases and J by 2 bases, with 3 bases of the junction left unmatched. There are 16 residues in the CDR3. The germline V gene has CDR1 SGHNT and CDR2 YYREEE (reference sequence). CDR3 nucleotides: TGTGCCAGCAGCGGGACTAGCGGGGGCCTCACAGATACGCAGTATTTT. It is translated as CASSGTSGGLTDTQYF.

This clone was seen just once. The CDR3 DNA reads TGTGCCAGCAGCACAGGGACAGGGTCCTACGAGCAGTACTTC. This codes for CASSTGTGSYEQYF. V is TRBV6-5 and J is TRBJ2-7; TRBD1 matches at 9 bases. The V segment lost 6 bases and the J segment 1 base; nucleotides outside the gene matches: 4. This CDR3 contains 14 residues. Germline CDR1 reads MNHEY; CDR2 reads SVGAGI.

The DNA of the CDR3 is TGTGCCAGCAACAAAGCCGGGACTAGGAGCACAGATACGCAGTATTTT. It translates to CASNKAGTRSTDTQYF. V gene TRBV2 combines with J gene TRBJ2-3; 8 bases agree with TRBD2. V shed 7 bases, J shed 0 bases, and the junction held 9 bases outside the gene matches. Germline V lookup: CDR1 SNHLY, CDR2 FYNNEI. There are 16 residues in the CDR3.

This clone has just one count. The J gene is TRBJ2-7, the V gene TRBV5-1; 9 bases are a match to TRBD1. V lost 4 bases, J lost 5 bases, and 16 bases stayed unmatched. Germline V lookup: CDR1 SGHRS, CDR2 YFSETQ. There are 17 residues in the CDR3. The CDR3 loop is CASSPTWGQGFRNEQYF. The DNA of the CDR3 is TGCGCCAGCAGCCCGACCTGGGGACAGGGCTTTCGGAACGAGCAGTACTTC.

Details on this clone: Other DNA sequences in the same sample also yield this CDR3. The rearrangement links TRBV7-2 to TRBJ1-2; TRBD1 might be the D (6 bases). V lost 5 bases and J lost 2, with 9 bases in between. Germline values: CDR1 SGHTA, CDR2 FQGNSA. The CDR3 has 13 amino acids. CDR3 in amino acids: CASSPDRNYGYTF. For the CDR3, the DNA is TGTGCCAGCAGCCCCGACAGGAACTATGGCTACACCTTC.

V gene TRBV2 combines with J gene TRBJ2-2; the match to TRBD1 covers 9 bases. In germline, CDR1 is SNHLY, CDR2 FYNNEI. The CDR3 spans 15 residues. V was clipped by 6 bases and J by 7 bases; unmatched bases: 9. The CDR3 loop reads CASRRETGGHGELFF. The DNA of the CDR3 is TGTGCCAGCAGAAGAGAAACAGGGGGCCACGGGGAGCTGTTTTTT.

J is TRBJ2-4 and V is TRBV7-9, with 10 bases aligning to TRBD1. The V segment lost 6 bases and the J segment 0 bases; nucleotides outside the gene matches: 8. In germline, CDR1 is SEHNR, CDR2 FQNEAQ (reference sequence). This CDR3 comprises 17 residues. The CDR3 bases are TGTGCCAGCAGTTTTCAGACAGGGGGCAAAGCCAAAAACATTCAGTACTTC. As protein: CASSFQTGGKAKNIQYF.

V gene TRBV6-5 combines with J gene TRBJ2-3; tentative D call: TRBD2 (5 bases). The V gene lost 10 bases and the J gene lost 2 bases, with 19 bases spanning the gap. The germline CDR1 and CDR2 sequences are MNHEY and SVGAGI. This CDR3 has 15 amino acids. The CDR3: CATSSERFSTDTQYF. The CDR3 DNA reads TGTGCCACTTCCTCAGAGCGGTTCTCCACAGATACGCAGTATTTT.